This is a list of T cell receptor beta chains from one sample in a study of Graves' ophthalmopathy and Graves' hyperthyroidism. A single record per CDR3 protein comes from TCRdb applying MiXCR to the multiplex PCR reads. This sample has fewer than 650,000 distinct CDR3 sequences, with about 20% found just once. Sequencing input: peripheral blood. Receptors were obtained from a woman under 30 with stable Graves' hyperthyroidism. Some clones in this sample may be carry-over from other donors' samples. Each CDR3 is given with its conserved first and last residue. Each record gives: clone size, D gene, V gene, J gene, CDR3 protein, CDR3 DNA. D genes are given only for firm matches. Expanded clones are given a class, and other clones once, few, many or no size at all.

many	.	TRBV27	TRBJ1-6	CASGYDSLGNSPLHF	TGTGCCAGCGGATATGACTCCTTAGGCAATTCACCCCTCCACTTT
many	TRBD2	TRBV20-1	TRBJ2-2	CSARDPEREYGELFF	TGCAGTGCTAGAGATCCCGAGCGGGAGTACGGGGAGCTGTTTTTT
few	TRBD1	TRBV11-1	TRBJ2-7	CASSPKGGTGEFEQYF	TGTGCCAGCAGCCCCAAGGGGGGGACAGGGGAGTTCGAGCAGTACTTC
many	.	TRBV12-3/TRBV12-4	TRBJ2-5	CASSSSGILGETQYF	TGTGCCAGCAGTTCCTCCGGGATCCTGGGGGAGACCCAGTACTTC
once	TRBD1	TRBV20-1	TRBJ1-1	CSASNRDRGQLEAFF	TGCAGTGCTAGCAACCGGGACAGGGGGCAATTGGAAGCTTTCTTT
many	TRBD1	TRBV6-1	TRBJ1-2	CASNTQGGDYGYTF	TGTGCCAGCAATACCCAGGGGGGGGACTATGGCTACACCTTC
many	TRBD1	TRBV27	TRBJ1-5	CASSPQGAKQPQHF	TGTGCCAGCAGTCCACAGGGGGCAAAGCAGCCCCAGCATTTT
many	TRBD2	TRBV11-2	TRBJ2-5	CASSLHPGSGSSETQYF	TGTGCCAGCAGCTTACATCCGGGTAGCGGGAGCAGTGAGACCCAGTACTTC
.	TRBD2	TRBV19	TRBJ2-4	CASSTSGGLKNIQYF	TGTGCCAGTAGTACTAGCGGGGGGTTAAAAAACATTCAGTACTTC
many	.	TRBV20-1	TRBJ1-3	CSARVRGLNTIYF	TGCAGTGCTAGAGTGAGAGGCCTAAACACCATATATTTT
many	TRBD1	TRBV10-3	TRBJ1-2	CPISTSTGGYGYTF	TGTCCCATCAGTACCTCGACAGGGGGTTATGGCTACACCTTC
.	.	TRBV12-3/TRBV12-4	TRBJ1-1	CASSPSREAMRVAFF	TGTGCCAGCAGTCCCTCTCGGGAGGCCATGAGGGTAGCTTTCTTT